This T cell receptor (beta chain) was found in a study of blood T cell repertoires in COVID-19. Across the study: PBMCs, B-cell-depleted T cells, or T cells provided the cDNA or gDNA that made up the material.

The CDR3 sequence is 17 residues long. Authors' data handling: Scientists estimated how many nucleated cells there were by amplifying reference gene primers. Here immunoSEQ multiplex PCR was the method, and the copy in TCRdb shows in-frame clones only, minus some. For V, J and clone size, that table is used; D and trimming come from the DNA. In the table there are approximately 150,000 clones, more than 75% of which are singletons. For recovered donors of Cohort 3, there were two negative PCRs, clearance, or symptom resolution. What was sequenced was PBMCs or T cells enriched from blood (not recorded which). The clonotype comes from a man aged 40-49 years who had recovered from COVID-19. This sequence joins TRBV1 and TRBJ1-4; the table calls TRBD1, which could not be checked here. TRBV1 is tagged as a pseudogene. The CDR3 reads CTSSQFYRGTTNEKLFF. CDR3 nucleotides: TGCACCAGCAGCCAATTCTACAGGGGAACGACTAATGAAAAACTGTTTTTT.